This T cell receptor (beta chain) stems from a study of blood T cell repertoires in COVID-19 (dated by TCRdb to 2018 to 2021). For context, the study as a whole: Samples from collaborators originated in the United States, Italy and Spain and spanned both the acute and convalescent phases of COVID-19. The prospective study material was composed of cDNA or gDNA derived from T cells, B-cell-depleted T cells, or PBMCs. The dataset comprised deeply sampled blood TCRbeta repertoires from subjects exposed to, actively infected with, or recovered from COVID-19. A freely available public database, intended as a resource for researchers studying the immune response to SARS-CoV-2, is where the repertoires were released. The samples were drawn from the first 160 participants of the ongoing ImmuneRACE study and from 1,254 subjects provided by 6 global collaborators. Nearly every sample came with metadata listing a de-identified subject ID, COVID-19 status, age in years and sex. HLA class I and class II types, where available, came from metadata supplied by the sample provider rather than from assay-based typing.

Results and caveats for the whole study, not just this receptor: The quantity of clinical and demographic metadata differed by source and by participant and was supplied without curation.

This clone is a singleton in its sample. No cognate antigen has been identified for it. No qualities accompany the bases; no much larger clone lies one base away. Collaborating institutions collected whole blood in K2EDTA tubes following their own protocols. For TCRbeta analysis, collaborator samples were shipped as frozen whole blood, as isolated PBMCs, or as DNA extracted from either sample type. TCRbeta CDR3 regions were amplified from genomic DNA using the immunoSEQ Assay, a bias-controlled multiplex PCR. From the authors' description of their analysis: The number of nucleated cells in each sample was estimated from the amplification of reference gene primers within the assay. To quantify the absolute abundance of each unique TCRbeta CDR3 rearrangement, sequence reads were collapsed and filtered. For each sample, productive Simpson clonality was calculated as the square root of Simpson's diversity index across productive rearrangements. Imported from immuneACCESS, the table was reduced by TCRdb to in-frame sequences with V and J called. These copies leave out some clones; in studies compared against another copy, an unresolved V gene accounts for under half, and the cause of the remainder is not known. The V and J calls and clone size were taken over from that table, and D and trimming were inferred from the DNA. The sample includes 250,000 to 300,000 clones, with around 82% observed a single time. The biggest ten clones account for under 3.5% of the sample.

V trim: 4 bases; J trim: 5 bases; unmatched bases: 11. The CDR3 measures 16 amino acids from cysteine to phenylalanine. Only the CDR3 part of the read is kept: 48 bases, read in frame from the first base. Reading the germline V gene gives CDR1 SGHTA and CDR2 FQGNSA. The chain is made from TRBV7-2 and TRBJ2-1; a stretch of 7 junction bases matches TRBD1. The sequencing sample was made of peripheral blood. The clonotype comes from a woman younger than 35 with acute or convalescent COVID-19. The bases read TGTGCCAGCAGCTCGGGAACGACAGGGACCCACAATGAGCAGTTCTTC. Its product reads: CASSSGTTGTHNEQFF.